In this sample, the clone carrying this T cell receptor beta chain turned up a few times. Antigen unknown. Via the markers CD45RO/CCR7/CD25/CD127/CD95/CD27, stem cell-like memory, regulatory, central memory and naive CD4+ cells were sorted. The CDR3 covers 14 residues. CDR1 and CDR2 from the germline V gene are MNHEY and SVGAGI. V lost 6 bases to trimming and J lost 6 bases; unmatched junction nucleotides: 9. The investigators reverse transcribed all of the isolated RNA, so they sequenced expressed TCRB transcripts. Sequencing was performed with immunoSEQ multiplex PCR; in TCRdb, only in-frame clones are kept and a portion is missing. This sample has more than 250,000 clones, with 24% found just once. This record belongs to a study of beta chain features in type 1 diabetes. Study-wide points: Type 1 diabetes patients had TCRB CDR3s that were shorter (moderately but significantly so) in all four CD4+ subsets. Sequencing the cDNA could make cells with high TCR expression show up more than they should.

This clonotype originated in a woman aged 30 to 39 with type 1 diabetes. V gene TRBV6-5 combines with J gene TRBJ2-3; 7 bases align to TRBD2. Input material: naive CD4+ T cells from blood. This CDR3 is CASRKGLVGDTQYF. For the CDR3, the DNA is TGTGCCAGCAGAAAAGGACTAGTGGGGGATACGCAGTATTTT.